The 29 T cell receptor beta chains below come from one sample, sequenced in a study of cytomegalovirus exposure and HLA in healthy donors. The PCR ran on 60 Vbeta and 13 Jbeta primers. The protocol was immunoSEQ multiplex PCR, while the TCRdb copy is restricted to in-frame clones and leaves out a portion. The sample includes about 100,000 clones, under 85% of them seen just once. The sample consisted of PBMCs. Receptors originate from a woman in her 40s in good health and CMV-seronegative.

The rearrangement joins TRBV7-8 to TRBJ2-1; 7 bases match TRBD2. There are 13 residues in the CDR3. V lost 1 base, J lost 13 bases, and 7 bases stayed unmatched. Germline V gives CDR1 SGHVS, CDR2 FQNEAQ. CDR3 nucleotide sequence: TGTGCCAGCAGCTTAGAAGGGGAGGGGTACCAGTTCTTC. Translation: CASSLEGEGYQFF.

The rearrangement uses TRBV7-3 and TRBJ1-1; D might be TRBD1 (6 bases). CDR3 size: 14 residues. Trimming took 6 bases from V and 4 from J, leaving 15 bases between them. Germline CDR1 reads SGHTA; CDR2 reads FQGTGA. The CDR3 coding sequence is TGTGCCAGCAGTATAACAGGGCAGGTCACTGAAGCTTTCTTT. Protein product: CASSITGQVTEAFF.

The chain carries TRBV11-2 and TRBJ2-3; 9 bases are shared with TRBD2. Germline loops: CDR1 SGHAT, CDR2 FQNNGV. The CDR3 is made up of 16 amino acids. Trimming took 3 bases from V and 5 from J; bases not matched to a gene: 9. The CDR3 sequence: CASSFLIAGAVDTQYF. CDR3 nucleotides: TGTGCCAGCAGCTTTCTCATAGCGGGAGCAGTAGATACGCAGTATTTT.

The chain recombines TRBV2 with TRBJ1-5; possibly TRBD1 for D (5 bases). V shed 6 bases and J shed 0 bases, with 9 bases lying between them. From germline, CDR1 is SNHLY and CDR2 FYNNEI. This CDR3 has 14 amino acids. The DNA of the CDR3 is TGTGCCAGCAGACAGGAACTTAGCAATCAGCCCCAGCATTTT. The encoded protein is CASRQELSNQPQHF.

The sample holds a few counts of this clone. The chain carries TRBV30 and TRBJ2-6; D not certain. Germline V gene sequence: CDR1 GTSNPN, CDR2 SVGIG (reference sequence). This CDR3 is 14 amino acids long. Trimming removed 4 bases from V and 3 bases from J, with 10 bases in between. This chain's CDR3 is CAWTPPNGANVLTF. The CDR3, as DNA: TGTGCCTGGACTCCTCCTAATGGGGCCAACGTCCTGACTTTC.

The V and J genes are TRBV7-9 and TRBJ2-1, with D tentatively TRBD2 (5 bases). The length of the CDR3 is 12 residues. Trimming removed 8 bases at V and 7 bases at J, with 12 bases between. In germline, CDR1 is SEHNR, CDR2 FQNEAQ (reference sequence). CDR3 protein: CASEGEGNEQFF. Here the CDR3 DNA reads TGTGCCAGCGAGGGTGAAGGGAATGAGCAGTTCTTC.

This rearrangement joins TRBV28 to TRBJ1-2; D gene unclear. Germline CDR1 reads MDHEN; CDR2 reads SYDVKM. CDR3 length: 15 amino acids. Between the trimmed V and J ends, which lost 7 bases and 5 bases, there was a span of 20 bases. Here the CDR3 reads CASIPEPGDLYGYTF. The CDR3 coding sequence is TGTGCCAGCATTCCTGAACCGGGAGACCTATATGGCTACACCTTC.

V gene TRBV6-5 combines with J gene TRBJ2-4; possible D gene TRBD2, 6 bases. Germline V gives CDR1 MNHEY, CDR2 SVGAGI. The CDR3 is made up of 14 amino acids. Trimming pared 4 bases from V and 2 bases from J, leaving 9 bases between. The CDR3 nucleotides read TGTGCCAGCAGTTCGGCGGGAACCAAAAACATTCAGTACTTC. It is translated as CASSSAGTKNIQYF.

The V call is TRBV4-3, the J call TRBJ2-7; 7 bases are a match to TRBD1. Germline V gene sequence: CDR1 LGHNA, CDR2 YSLEER. The CDR3 has 17 residues. Germline trimming cut 1 base from V and 2 bases from J; bases unmatched to any gene: 11. CDR3 coding DNA: TGCGCCAGCAGCCAAGTCCCCCCAGGGGGTTCACCCTACGAGCAGTACTTC. Its protein is CASSQVPPGGSPYEQYF.

The chain combines TRBV1 with TRBJ2-7; the DNA was not compared with TRBD2, the D call given in the table. TRBV1 is annotated as a pseudogene. The CDR3 extends over 16 amino acids. CDR3 sequence reads: CTSSPKSGGVSWEQYF. The CDR3 bases are TGCACCAGCAGTCCGAAAAGCGGGGGGGTTTCTTGGGAGCAGTACTTC.

The rearrangement joins TRBV10-3 to TRBJ2-2, with a tentative D call TRBD1 (5 bases). Trimming pared 10 bases from V and 1 base from J, leaving 10 bases between. The CDR3 extends over 13 amino acids. Looked up from germline, CDR1 is ENHRY and CDR2 is SYGVKD. As DNA, the CDR3 is TGTGCCACCCAGACAGAGAACACCGGGGAGCTGTTTTTT. It codes for CATQTENTGELFF.

The chain is built from TRBV6-5 and TRBJ1-5, with 7 bases identical to TRBD1. Looked up from germline, CDR1 is MNHEY and CDR2 is SVGAGI. J lost 4 bases, V lost 5 bases, and 5 bases had no gene match. The CDR3 has 14 residues. CDR3 amino acids: CASSTGTENQPQHF. DNA for the CDR3: TGTGCCAGCAGTACCGGGACAGAAAATCAGCCCCAGCATTTT.

This rearrangement joins TRBV10-2 to TRBJ2-7, with D possibly being TRBD2 (6 bases). The CDR3 contains 13 residues. The V end lost 5 bases, the J end lost 1 base, and 9 bases lay between the germline ends. Germline CDR1 is WSHSY and CDR2 is SAAADI. CDR3: CASSREASYEQYF. The CDR3 DNA follows: TGCGCCAGCAGTAGGGAGGCTTCCTACGAGCAGTACTTC.

The rearrangement links TRBV30 to TRBJ1-2; D not certain. The germline V and J ends were trimmed by 1 base and 8 bases, with 14 bases remaining between them. This CDR3 is built from 13 residues. Per germline, CDR1 GTSNPN and CDR2 SVGIG (reference sequence). The DNA for the CDR3 is TGTGCCTGGAGTGAACAGCAGACCAGAGGCTACACCTTC. Translation: CAWSEQQTRGYTF.

In this sample, this clone turned up a few times. This chain connects TRBV7-9 to TRBJ1-1; no reliable D call. V lost 3 bases to trimming and J lost 6 bases, with 8 bases between them. The CDR3 has 12 residues. Germline values: CDR1 SEHNR, CDR2 FQNEAQ (reference sequence). The DNA for the CDR3 is TGTGCCAGCAGCTTTGGTCAGGCTGAAGCTTTCTTT. Translation: CASSFGQAEAFF.

The chain combines TRBV14 with TRBJ1-2; D uncertain. Germline assignment: CDR1 SGHDN and CDR2 FVKESK. The CDR3 runs 14 residues. Trimming stripped 1 base from V and 4 bases from J, with 10 bases between. The CDR3 is CASSQVGEIYGYTF. The CDR3, as DNA: TGTGCCAGCAGCCAAGTCGGAGAAATCTATGGCTACACCTTC. Full variable domain (missing parts from reference TRBV14 and TRBJ1-2): EAGVTQFPSHSVIEKGQTVTLRCDPISGHDNLYWYRRVMGKEIKFLLHFVKESKQDESGMPNNRFLAERTGGTYSTLKVQPAELEDSGVYFCASSQVGEIYGYTFGSGTRLTVV.

The chain has TRBV9 and TRBJ2-5; 7 bases are a match to TRBD2. The end of the DNA is better explained by TRBJ2-7, so the J call may be wrong. The V gene's germline CDR1 is SGDLS and CDR2 YYNGEE. The CDR3 has 17 amino acids. In nucleotides, the CDR3 is TGTGCCAGCAGCGTAGGGGGGGGGAGAAACCAGGGCTACGAGCAGTACTTC. Its translation: CASSVGGGRNQGYEQYF.

The V and J genes are TRBV11-2 and TRBJ2-7; TRBD1 agrees at 9 bases. CDR3 length: 15 amino acids. V shed 1 base, J shed 3 bases, and the junction held 4 bases outside the gene matches. From germline, CDR1 is SGHAT and CDR2 FQNNGV. The CDR3 DNA is TGTGCCAGCAGCTTAGGGGGACAGGGTAGCTACGAGCAGTACTTC. This codes for CASSLGGQGSYEQYF.

Note on this clone: A read error may produce the germline difference seen at one junction end. The chain combines TRBV7-9 with TRBJ2-7, with TRBD1 matching over 8 bases. The germline V gene has CDR1 SEHNR and CDR2 FQNEAQ (reference sequence). The CDR3 length is 12 residues. The CDR3 DNA is TGTTCCAGCAGCTTTGACAGGGGCGAGCAGTACTTC. This sequence encodes CSSSFDRGEQYF. Supplemented by reference TRBV7-9 and TRBJ2-7, the full variable domain reads DTGVSQNPRHKITKRGQNVTFRCDPISEHNRLYWYRQTLGQGPEFLTYFQNEAQLEKSRLLSDRFSAERPKGSFSTLEIQRTEQGDSAMYLCSSSFDRGEQYFGPGTRLTVT.

The chain joins TRBV6-6 to TRBJ2-7, with 8 bases lining up with TRBD1. Germline CDR1 and CDR2: MNHNY and SVGAGI (reference sequence). The CDR3 has 14 amino acids. The trim removed 5 bases at V and 5 bases at J, leaving 8 bases unmatched. This CDR3 is CASSTDRVIHEQYF. CDR3 nucleotides: TGTGCCAGCAGTACGGACAGGGTGATCCACGAGCAGTACTTC.

This rearrangement joins TRBV19 to TRBJ1-1; TRBD1 is a possible D gene (5 bases). The CDR3 is 14 amino acids. Trimming removed 1 base at V and 2 bases at J, with 8 bases between. CDR1 is LNHDA, CDR2 SQIVND, per germline (reference sequence). CDR3 amino acids: CASSIARANTEAFF. In nucleotides, the CDR3 is TGTGCCAGTAGTATAGCCAGGGCTAACACTGAAGCTTTCTTT.

The rearrangement joins TRBV5-1 to TRBJ2-2, with D perhaps matching TRBD1 (6 bases). V lost 3 bases, J lost 7 bases, and 13 bases lay in between. Germline V gives CDR1 SGHRS, CDR2 YFSETQ. The CDR3 contains 14 residues. The CDR3 loop reads CASSSSGDIGELFF. For the CDR3, the DNA is TGCGCCAGCAGCTCCTCCGGGGACATCGGGGAGCTGTTTTTT.

The V and J genes are TRBV6-1 and TRBJ1-4, with D possibly matching TRBD1 (5 bases). Trimming took 1 base from V and 3 from J, leaving 12 bases between them. This CDR3 contains 16 residues. Looked up from germline, CDR1 is MNHNS and CDR2 is SASEGT. CDR3 DNA: TGTGCCAGCAGTGAAGGAGTAGTACAGGCTAATGAAAAACTGTTTTTT. This codes for CASSEGVVQANEKLFF.

This clone was detected a few times. The chain carries TRBV19 and TRBJ2-3; 9 nucleotides match TRBD1. This CDR3 region has 16 residues. V lost 0 bases and J lost 4; bases outside the gene matches: 5. Germline values: CDR1 LNHDA, CDR2 SQIVND (reference sequence). CDR3 nucleotide sequence: TGTGCCAGTAGTATAGACGGGACAGGGTATGCAGATACGCAGTATTTT. Protein sequence: CASSIDGTGYADTQYF.

For this clone: A junction end diverges from the germline sequence, so it may reflect a read error. The rearrangement joins TRBV7-9 to TRBJ2-5; D gene ambiguous. CDR3 size: 11 residues. Germline CDR1 SEHNR, CDR2 FQNEAQ (reference sequence). This CDR3 reads CSSSQKETQYF. The DNA for the CDR3 is TGTTCCAGCAGCCAAAAAGAGACCCAGTACTTC.

As DNA, the CDR3 is TGTGCCAGTAGTATAGACCTAGCGGGGGGCACAGATACGCAGTATTTT. Its translation is CASSIDLAGGTDTQYF. The chain combines TRBV19 with TRBJ2-3, with 10 bases fitting TRBD2. The CDR3 is made up of 16 amino acids. Trimming removed 0 bases from V and 1 base from J; junction bases left unmatched: 1. From germline, CDR1 is LNHDA and CDR2 SQIVND (reference sequence).

The J gene is TRBJ2-7, the V gene TRBV5-4; 10 bases line up with TRBD2. V trimming: 2 bases; J trimming: 4 bases; junction bases outside the gene matches: 3. The CDR3 is 14 amino acids. From germline, CDR1 is SGHNT and CDR2 YYREEE (reference sequence). CDR3 protein: CASSFGLAEYEQYF. In DNA form, the CDR3 reads TGTGCCAGCAGCTTTGGACTAGCGGAATACGAGCAGTACTTC.

The sample holds a few counts of this clone. The chain uses TRBV2 and TRBJ2-7; tentatively, D is TRBD1 (6 bases). This CDR3 comprises 12 residues. Germline CDR1 reads SNHLY; CDR2 reads FYNNEI. Trimming left V 10 bases short and J 0 bases short, with 10 bases between. DNA of the CDR3: TGTGCCACCGGGGACAACTCCTACGAGCAGTACTTC. Translation: CATGDNSYEQYF.

J is TRBJ2-1 and V is TRBV19, with TRBD2 matching over 11 bases. V was pared by 4 bases and J by 4 bases, with 15 bases of the junction left unmatched. The germline V gene encodes CDR1 LNHDA and CDR2 SQIVND (reference sequence). The length of the CDR3 is 19 residues. The CDR3 nucleotides read TGTGCCAGTAGTAACAACAGGGGGCTCCGACTAGCGGGATACAATGAGCAGTTCTTC. It yields the protein CASSNNRGLRLAGYNEQFF. The full variable domain, its missing parts supplied by reference TRBV19 and TRBJ2-1, is DGGITQSPKYLFRKEGQNVTLSCEQNLNHDAMYWYRQDPGQGLRLIYYSQIVNDFQKGDIAEGYSVSREKKESFPLTVTSAQKNPTAFYLCASSNNRGLRLAGYNEQFFGPGTRLTVL.